This is a list of T cell receptor beta chains from one sample in a study of blood T cells in healthy people across ages. TCRdb re-analysed the 5' RACE reads in MiXCR, keeping a single row per CDR3 protein. The sample lists approximately 1,000,000 distinct CDR3 sequences; 40% to 50% were seen once. The specimen sequenced was blood. The receptors derive from a woman aged 55-70 years in good health. The CDR3 runs from the conserved cysteine through the conserved F or W. The order of the fields is clone size, V gene, J gene, D gene, CDR3 DNA, CDR3 protein. D genes are given only for firm matches. A clone size is listed for some rows: how often the clone was seen (once, few, many), or a class if it is expanded.

>NA|TRBV20-1|TRBJ2-7|NA
TGCAGTGCTAGTTTAGTGGGCGGGCAGTACTTC
CSASLVGGQYF
>NA|TRBV4-1|TRBJ2-1|NA
TGCGCCAGCAGCCTGGGAGAACCGATTACCTACAATGAGCAGTTCTTC
CASSLGEPITYNEQFF
>few|TRBV9|TRBJ2-4|NA
TGTGCCAGCAGCCTCGACGAACTCAAAAACATTCAGTACTTC
CASSLDELKNIQYF
>NA|TRBV9|TRBJ2-1|TRBD2
TGTGCCAGCGGCGTAGGGGGACTAGCGGGAAGCCATGAGCAGTTCTTC
CASGVGGLAGSHEQFF
>NA|TRBV27|TRBJ2-6|NA
TGTGCCAGCCTTCGTTCGGGGGCCAACGTCCTGACTTTC
CASLRSGANVLTF
>NA|TRBV4-1|TRBJ2-7|NA
TGCGCCAGCAGCCAAGCGCAGAGCTACGAGCAGTACTTC
CASSQAQSYEQYF
>NA|TRBV10-3|TRBJ1-4|NA
TGTGCCATCAGTGAGTTATCCGTGGGAAAAGGTGAAAAACTGTTTTTT
CAISELSVGKGEKLFF
>many|TRBV7-2|TRBJ2-1|TRBD1
TGTGCCAGCAGCTTAGCCGCGACAGGGTTCAATGAGCAGTTCTTC
CASSLAATGFNEQFF
>NA|TRBV6-5|TRBJ2-7|NA
TGTGCCAGCAGTCCAAACATCTACGAGCAGTACTTC
CASSPNIYEQYF
>NA|TRBV20-1|TRBJ2-5|NA
TGCAGTGCTCGGCGCCCTAAGGAAGAGACCCAGTACTTC
CSARRPKEETQYF
>NA|TRBV5-1|TRBJ2-6|NA
TGCGCCAGCAGCTTATCTCCTAGCTCTGGGGCCAACGTCCTGACTTTC
CASSLSPSSGANVLTF
>NA|TRBV5-1|TRBJ1-1|NA
TGCGCTAGCAGCTTGGATGGCAGCCTGAACACTGAAGCTTTCTTT
CASSLDGSLNTEAFF
>few|TRBV10-3|TRBJ1-2|NA
TGTGCCATCAGCGACTCCGAGGTTGGCTACACCTTC
CAISDSEVGYTF
>NA|TRBV20-1|TRBJ1-1|TRBD1
TGCAGTGCGGACGACAGGGGGATCACTGAAGCTTTCTTT
CSADDRGITEAFF
>few|TRBV2|TRBJ2-4|NA
TGTGCCAGCAGTGAAGGGAGGCTAGCCAAAAACATTCAGTACTTC
CASSEGRLAKNIQYF
>few|TRBV27|TRBJ1-2|NA
TGTGCCAGCCGTCGGGGGCCTAACTATGGCTACACCTTC
CASRRGPNYGYTF
>NA|TRBV4-2|TRBJ2-3|NA
TGTGCCAGCAGCCAAGAATCCCAGATCCCCACAGATACGCAGTATTTT
CASSQESQIPTDTQYF
>few|TRBV4-2|TRBJ2-7|TRBD1
TGTGCCAGCAGTCGATTGGCAAATACAGGGGGCTCCTACGAGCAGTACTTC
CASSRLANTGGSYEQYF
>NA|TRBV6-6|TRBJ2-7|NA
TGTGCCAGCGCCAACTCGCGACAGCACTTAACCTACGAGCAGTACTTC
CASANSRQHLTYEQYF
>NA|TRBV20-1|TRBJ2-3|NA
TGCAGTGCTCGCTCGCCCCTTGGTACAGATACGCAGTATTTT
CSARSPLGTDTQYF
>many|TRBV10-3|TRBJ2-3|NA
TGTGCCATCACGAGGGGAGATACGCAGTATTTT
CAITRGDTQYF
>NA|TRBV7-9|TRBJ2-5|NA
TGTGCCAGCAGCTTAGCGGGTGCGGGGCAGTACTTC
CASSLAGAGQYF
>NA|TRBV20-1|TRBJ2-5|TRBD1
TGCAGTGCTTGGGACAGAACTAAAGAAGAGACCCAGTACTTC
CSAWDRTKEETQYF
>few|TRBV4-2|TRBJ2-5|TRBD2
TGTGCCAGCAGCCTGGGGACTAGCGGGAGGAAAGAGACCCAGTACTTC
CASSLGTSGRKETQYF
>few|TRBV27|TRBJ2-1|NA
TGTGCCAGCGGTATCTTGTCAGGAAACAATGAGCAGTTCTTC
CASGILSGNNEQFF
>NA|TRBV7-9|TRBJ2-1|NA
TGTGCCGGCAGCAAAGGGAGTAGTACGGGTGAGCAGTTCTTC
CAGSKGSSTGEQFF
>NA|TRBV4-2|TRBJ2-7|NA
TGTGCCAGCAGCCAAGAATCGAGCGGAACCTACAATGAGCAGTACTTC
CASSQESSGTYNEQYF
>few|TRBV27|TRBJ1-5|NA
TGTGCCAGCAGTCGCCTCCAGCCCCAGCATTTT
CASSRLQPQHF
>NA|TRBV5-1|TRBJ2-7|NA
TGCGCCAGCAGCCGTACAGGTATTGGGACCTACGAGCAGTACTTC
CASSRTGIGTYEQYF
>NA|TRBV6-2/TRBV6-3|TRBJ2-4|TRBD2
TGTGCCAGCAGTTACCCCTCAAGCGGGAGGGCCAAAAACATTCAGTACTTC
CASSYPSSGRAKNIQYF
>NA|TRBV27|TRBJ2-3|NA
TGTGCCAGCAGTCCGACCTCCCGGGACCCCACAGATACGCAGTATTTT
CASSPTSRDPTDTQYF
>NA|TRBV5-7|TRBJ2-1|TRBD2
TGTGCCAGCAGGCTGCGGGAGTACGGTACGGATGAGCAGTTCTTC
CASRLREYGTDEQFF